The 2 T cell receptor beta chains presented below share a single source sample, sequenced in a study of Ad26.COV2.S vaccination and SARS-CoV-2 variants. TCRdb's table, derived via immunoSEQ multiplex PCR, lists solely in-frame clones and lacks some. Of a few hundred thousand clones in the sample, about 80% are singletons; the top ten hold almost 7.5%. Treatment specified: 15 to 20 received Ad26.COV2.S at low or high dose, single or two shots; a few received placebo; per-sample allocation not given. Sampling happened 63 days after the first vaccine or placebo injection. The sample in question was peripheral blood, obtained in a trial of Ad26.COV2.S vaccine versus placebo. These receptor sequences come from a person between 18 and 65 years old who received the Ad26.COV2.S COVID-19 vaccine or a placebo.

The CDR3 nucleotides read TGCGCCAGCAGCTTAGGGGGCCTGGGGAATGAGCAGTTCTTC. Its translation: CASSLGGLGNEQFF. The rearrangement uses TRBV5-1 and TRBJ2-1; TRBD1 agrees at 7 bases. Germline V gene sequence: CDR1 SGHRS, CDR2 YFSETQ. This CDR3 comprises 14 residues. V was pared by 2 bases and J by 7 bases, with 6 bases of the junction left unmatched.

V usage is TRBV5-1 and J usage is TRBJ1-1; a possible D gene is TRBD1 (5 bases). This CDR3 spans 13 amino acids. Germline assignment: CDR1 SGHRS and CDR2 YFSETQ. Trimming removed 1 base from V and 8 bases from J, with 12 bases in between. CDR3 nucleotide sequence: TGCGCCAGCAGCTTGACGGGGGTTGGAGAAGCTTTCTTT. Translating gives CASSLTGVGEAFF.